This T cell receptor beta chain was observed in a study of blood T cells in healthy people across ages. General study points: Shifts in expanded clonotypes may have been confounded by donor CMV status, which was unknown. Whereas aged donors had fewer naive CD4+ cells, long-lived donors had more of them and higher diversity. Diversity estimates from one million T cells were considered underestimates.

A J-beta primer mix and a sample-barcoded 5' primer were used in a second PCR of about 7 to 12 cycles. TCRdb fed the 5' RACE reads into MiXCR, producing one record per CDR3 protein. The table lists 600,000 to 900,000 distinct CDR3 sequences, roughly 26% of them singletons, with 2.5% to 3.5% in the top ten. This clonotype was seen a handful of times. Its antigen is unidentified. These same records also appear under a second study, on T cells of mothers and their children.

The source material was blood. The TCR sequence derives from a boy between 5 and 17 years old in good health.

The CDR3 region is CASSISLLGETQYF. In DNA form, the CDR3 reads TGTGCCAGCAGCATCAGCCTCCTTGGGGAGACCCAGTACTTC. This chain connects TRBV7-7 to TRBJ2-1; D remains ambiguous. The J call may be faulty, since TRBJ2-5 better matches the DNA end. This CDR3 comprises 14 residues. Germline loops: CDR1 SSHAT, CDR2 FNYEAQ (reference sequence).